Shown below are 25 T cell receptor beta chains from a single sample sequenced in a study of control samples from healthy donors and cancer patients (dated by TCRdb to the early 2020s). The protocol used for the library was the immunoSEQ multiplex PCR assay. Here the immuneACCESS table is served through TCRdb, limited to in-frame sequences with V and J called. Missing clones are a known gap in these copies; in checked studies unresolved V genes cover under half, and the rest lacks a known reason. The sample yields 160,000 or so clones; nearly 96% were counted once. The ten largest clones capture approximately 1% of the sample. The sample taken for sequencing was blood. These TCRs come from a woman aged 25 to 39 in good health.

This chain joins TRBV6-4 and TRBJ2-1; D gene uncertain. The CDR3 sequence is 13 residues long. Germline CDR1 and CDR2: MRHNA and SNTAGT. Deletions cut 0 bases from V and 8 bases from J, with 8 bases between. The CDR3 reads CASSDSTRHEQFF. Here the CDR3 DNA reads TGTGCCAGCAGTGACTCGACTCGCCATGAGCAGTTCTTC.

This clone was seen more than once but under ten times. The chain has TRBV27 and TRBJ2-5, with TRBD1 matching over 9 bases. The germline V gene has CDR1 MNHEY and CDR2 SMNVEV (reference sequence). Trimming took 3 bases from V and 2 from J; bases not matched to a gene: 7. The CDR3 covers 16 residues. CDR3 coding DNA: TGTGCCAGCAGTTTTCGGGGGACAGGGTTACAAGAGACCCAGTACTTC. Amino acids: CASSFRGTGLQETQYF.

This chain uses TRBV5-6 with TRBJ1-2; D is perhaps TRBD1 (6 bases). This CDR3 has 13 residues. Germline V lookup: CDR1 SGHDT, CDR2 YYEEEE. The V end was cut by 0 bases, the J end by 7 bases, with 10 bases between. In DNA form, the CDR3 reads TGTGCCAGCAGCTTGGTTTGGGGGGCTGGCTACACCTTC. Amino acid sequence: CASSLVWGAGYTF.

The chain recombines TRBV6-6 with TRBJ1-4; no firm D call. Germline V gene sequence: CDR1 MNHNY, CDR2 SVGAGI (reference sequence). This CDR3 spans 14 amino acids. V was pared by 0 bases and J by 6 bases, with 8 bases between. The CDR3 reads CASSYSGVDEKLFF. CDR3 coding DNA: TGTGCCAGCAGTTACTCCGGGGTCGATGAAAAACTGTTTTTT.

The chain carries TRBV5-4 and TRBJ2-5; TRBD1 agrees at 8 bases. Germline CDR1 is SGHNT and CDR2 is YYREEE (reference sequence). This CDR3 is 16 amino acids long. J gave up 5 bases and V 4 bases, and 13 bases lay outside the gene matches. The CDR3 bases are TGTGCCAGCAGCCCCTCTGACAGGGGACCCCGGGAGACCCAGTACTTC. Its translation is CASSPSDRGPRETQYF.

This sequence joins TRBV5-6 and TRBJ2-1; D perhaps matches TRBD1 (6 bases). Germline V gene lookup returns CDR1 SGHDT and CDR2 YYEEEE. V lost 3 bases, J lost 6 bases, and 13 bases lay in between. The CDR3 totals 14 residues. The DNA for the CDR3 is TGTGCCAGCAGCTGGGCTGAGGACAGCAATGAGCAGTTCTTC. As protein: CASSWAEDSNEQFF.

V and J are TRBV5-6 and TRBJ2-2, with D perhaps being TRBD1 or TRBD2 (6 bases each). Looked up from germline, CDR1 is SGHDT and CDR2 is YYEEEE. V was pared by 0 bases and J by 4 bases, with 7 bases between. The CDR3 sequence is 14 residues long. CDR3 in DNA: TGTGCCAGCAGCTTGGCGGGGGCCACCGGGGAGCTGTTTTTT. Translated, it gives CASSLAGATGELFF.

The J gene is TRBJ2-3, the V gene TRBV5-4, with no clear D. CDR1 and CDR2 from the germline V gene are SGHNT and YYREEE (reference sequence). V was trimmed by 3 bases and J by 3 bases, leaving 14 bases between them. This CDR3 region has 15 residues. The CDR3: CASSSSLFPTDTQYF. In nucleotides, the CDR3 is TGTGCCAGCAGCTCCTCATTATTCCCTACAGATACGCAGTATTTT.

This chain connects TRBV5-6 to TRBJ2-2, with D perhaps TRBD2 (6 bases). The germline V gene has CDR1 SGHDT and CDR2 YYEEEE. The CDR3 is 14 amino acids. With 4 bases removed from V and 1 base from J, the gap between germline ends came to 8 bases. CDR3 DNA: TGTGCCAGCAGCCTGGGAGGGAACACCGGGGAGCTGTTTTTT. Translation: CASSLGGNTGELFF.

This sequence joins TRBV4-1 and TRBJ1-4, with D perhaps TRBD1 (5 bases). The CDR3 contains 14 residues. Trimming left V 6 bases short and J 7 bases short, with 15 bases between. Looked up from germline, CDR1 is MGHRA and CDR2 is YSYEKL. This chain's CDR3 is CASRGWGSGEKLFF. The DNA for the CDR3 is TGCGCCAGCAGGGGTTGGGGGTCGGGTGAAAAACTGTTTTTT.

V gene TRBV4-2 combines with J gene TRBJ2-7; tentatively, D is TRBD1 (5 bases). This CDR3 contains 13 residues. Trimming left V 1 base short and J 5 bases short, with 9 bases between. Germline loops: CDR1 LGHNA, CDR2 YNFKEQ. The CDR3 sequence: CASSQGRTNEQYF. Here the CDR3 DNA reads TGTGCCAGCAGCCAAGGTCGGACAAACGAGCAGTACTTC.

This chain connects TRBV14 to TRBJ2-1; perhaps TRBD1 as D (7 bases). Trimming shortened V by 0 bases and J by 3 bases, and 15 bases separated the two germline ends. The V gene's germline CDR1 is SGHDN and CDR2 FVKESK. The CDR3 totals 17 residues. The CDR3 protein is CASSQDKIQGGYNEQFF. DNA for the CDR3: TGTGCCAGCAGCCAAGATAAGATCCAGGGGGGCTACAATGAGCAGTTCTTC. Combining the CDR3 with reference TRBV14 and TRBJ2-1 gives the whole variable domain EAGVTQFPSHSVIEKGQTVTLRCDPISGHDNLYWYRRVMGKEIKFLLHFVKESKQDESGMPNNRFLAERTGGTYSTLKVQPAELEDSGVYFCASSQDKIQGGYNEQFFGPGTRLTVL.

This chain joins TRBV27 and TRBJ2-3; the D gene is possibly TRBD2 (5 bases). V gave up 0 bases and J gave up 5 bases, with 12 bases separating them. The CDR3 totals 15 residues. Germline lookup yields CDR1 MNHEY and CDR2 SMNVEV (reference sequence). The CDR3 region is CASSLSPLAVDTQYF. DNA of the CDR3: TGTGCCAGCAGTTTATCGCCGCTAGCAGTAGATACGCAGTATTTT.

J is TRBJ2-7 and V is TRBV18; 11 nucleotides line up with TRBD1. J was trimmed by 5 bases and V by 2 bases; bases with no gene match: 11. From germline, CDR1 is KGHSH and CDR2 LQKENI. CDR3 length: 17 amino acids. The CDR3 DNA sequence: TGTGCCAGCTCACCATTCTCTCGGACAGGGGGCAAGGACGAGCAGTACTTC. This gives the protein CASSPFSRTGGKDEQYF.

The chain carries TRBV5-6 and TRBJ2-7, with 7 bases matching TRBD1. The V gene's germline CDR1 is SGHDT and CDR2 YYEEEE. The CDR3 contains 14 residues. V gave up 4 bases and J gave up 2 bases; unmatched junction bases: 6. CDR3 protein: CASSPRGRTYEQYF. The DNA for the CDR3 is TGTGCCAGCAGCCCTAGGGGGCGAACCTACGAGCAGTACTTC.

This sequence joins TRBV12-3 or TRBV12-4 and TRBJ1-5; tentatively, D is TRBD1 (6 bases). The CDR3 is 13 amino acids. V shed 1 base and J shed 6 bases, with 7 bases lying between them. CDR3 residues: CASSLDRVQPQHF. The CDR3 nucleotides are TGTGCCAGCAGTTTAGACAGGGTTCAGCCCCAGCATTTT.

The J gene is TRBJ1-5, the V gene TRBV6-5, with D unclear. The V gene lost 6 bases and the J gene lost 5 bases, with 8 bases spanning the gap. The CDR3 spans 12 residues. The germline gives CDR1 MNHEY, CDR2 SVGAGI. CDR3 loop: CASSQRDQPQHF. DNA of the CDR3: TGTGCCAGCAGCCAACGCGATCAGCCCCAGCATTTT.

The CDR3: CASTSGGATEQFF. CDR3 DNA: TGTGCCAGTACTAGCGGGGGGGCAACTGAGCAGTTCTTC. The rearrangement links TRBV19 to TRBJ2-1, with 12 bases that match TRBD2. CDR3 length: 13 residues. The V and J ends lost 7 bases and 9 bases, in that order; junction bases with no gene match: 4. Germline CDR1 reads LNHDA; CDR2 reads SQIVND (reference sequence).

The chain employs TRBV6-1 and TRBJ1-2; D is unresolved. The CDR3 totals 13 residues. The V end lost 1 base, the J end lost 4 bases, and 7 bases lay between the germline ends. Germline loops: CDR1 MNHNS, CDR2 SASEGT. CDR3 coding DNA: TGTGCCAGCAGTGAAGATTGGGTCTATGGCTACACCTTC. Protein: CASSEDWVYGYTF.

The CDR3 bases are TGTGCCAGCAGCCAAGATTTCGGTGGTTTGGGGCTTTCTGGAAACACCATATATTTT. Protein product: CASSQDFGGLGLSGNTIYF. The chain couples TRBV3-1 (or the pseudogene TRBV3-2) to TRBJ1-3; D possibly corresponds to TRBD1 (5 bases). V was clipped by 0 bases and J by 1 base, with 19 bases between them. CDR3 length equals 19 residues. Germline assignment: CDR1 LGHDT and CDR2 YNNKEL (reference sequence).

Only one count was recorded for this clone. The chain recombines TRBV25-1 with TRBJ1-3; no firm D call. CDR3 size: 13 residues. Germline V gives CDR1 MGHDK, CDR2 SYGVNS. Between the trimmed V and J ends, which lost 4 bases and 4 bases, there was a span of 8 bases. The CDR3 sequence is CASSGSGGNTIYF. CDR3 bases: TGTGCCAGCAGTGGCTCGGGGGGAAACACCATATATTTT.

J is TRBJ1-5 and V is TRBV4-2; the D is unclear. The CDR3 runs 13 residues. Trimming removed 3 bases at V and 7 bases at J, with 10 bases between. Germline assignment: CDR1 LGHNA and CDR2 YNFKEQ. The CDR3 DNA is TGTGCCAGCAGCCAGGAGTACGGGCAGCCCCAGCATTTT. It yields the protein CASSQEYGQPQHF.

V usage is TRBV9 and J usage is TRBJ2-7, with TRBD2 identical over 10 bases. The V segment lost 0 bases and the J segment 5 bases; nucleotides outside the gene matches: 8. This CDR3 is 16 amino acids long. Germline CDR1 and CDR2: SGDLS and YYNGEE. The CDR3 here is CASSVAGAGGPHEQYF. The CDR3 nucleotides are TGTGCCAGCAGCGTAGCTGGAGCGGGAGGGCCCCACGAGCAGTACTTC.

The chain uses TRBV3-1 (or the pseudogene TRBV3-2) and TRBJ2-5, with 8 positions matching TRBD2. CDR1 and CDR2 (germline): LGHDT, YNNKEL (reference sequence). This CDR3 has 14 amino acids. V lost 4 bases, J lost 7 bases, and 8 bases stayed unmatched. CDR3 sequence: CASSRPSGSPTQYF. The CDR3 nucleotides read TGTGCCAGCAGCCGACCGAGCGGGAGTCCGACCCAGTACTTC.

The chain is built from TRBV11-2 and TRBJ1-2; TRBD1 aligns across 7 bases. CDR1 SGHAT and CDR2 FQNNGV come from the germline V gene. CDR3 length equals 15 residues. With 4 bases clipped from V and 1 base from J, the junction kept 6 bases outside the gene matches. CDR3 amino acids: CASSSAGTVNYGYTF. CDR3 bases: TGTGCCAGCAGCTCCGCCGGGACAGTTAACTATGGCTACACCTTC. Full variable domain (outside the CDR3, taken from reference TRBV11-2 and TRBJ1-2): EAGVAQSPRYKIIEKRQSVAFWCNPISGHATLYWYQQILGQGPKLLIQFQNNGVVDDSQLPKDRFSAERLKGVDSTLKIQPAKLEDSAVYLCASSSAGTVNYGYTFGSGTRLTVV.